This TCR beta chain was found in a study of T cell responses to AZD1222 COVID-19 vaccine. The CDR3 is 12 amino acids. The germline V gene has CDR1 SNHLY and CDR2 FYNNEI. Trimming cost V 8 bases and J 2 bases; bases outside gene matches: 2. This clone has only a few counts. The method was immunoSEQ multiplex PCR; TCRdb's version includes in-frame clones alone and lacks a portion of them. This table holds over 100,000 clones, 75% to 90% found once. The genes are TRBV2 and TRBJ2-5, with 7 bases that match TRBD1. The source material was peripheral blood, sampled on day 0 of AZD1222 vaccination. The source is an adult in good health. The CDR3 DNA is TGTGCCAGCGGGACAGAGCAAGAGACCCAGTACTTC. Amino acids: CASGTEQETQYF.